The present TCR beta chain was sequenced within a study of PD-1 blockade in classical Hodgkin lymphoma. Regarding the study as a whole: Excluded were patients who started nivolumab under 1 year after ASCT, a group that had lower diversity. Newly diagnosed patients and complete responders had comparable diversity at baseline.

Data came from immunoSEQ multiplex PCR; TCRdb stores just in-frame clones and leaves some out. The table lists about 21,000 clones, around two thirds of them singletons. This clone was counted a single time. Antigen specificity is unknown. Relapses following autologous stem cell transplantation were seen in all patients, with brentuximab vedotin exposure varying. Each best response was a complete response, a partial response or progressive disease. From germline, CDR1 is MNHEY and CDR2 SMNVEV (reference sequence). The CDR3 loop spans 14 amino acids. V lost 6 bases and J 3 bases, leaving 11 bases between the germline ends.

V is TRBV27 and J is TRBJ2-2, with D possibly TRBD1 on 5 matching bases. This TCR was sampled from a human donor with classical Hodgkin lymphoma. Sequenced here: peripheral blood mononuclear cells (PBMCs), sampled at baseline. The CDR3 here is CASSYRSHTGELFF. Here the CDR3 DNA reads TGTGCCAGCAGCTACAGGTCTCACACCGGGGAGCTGTTTTTT.